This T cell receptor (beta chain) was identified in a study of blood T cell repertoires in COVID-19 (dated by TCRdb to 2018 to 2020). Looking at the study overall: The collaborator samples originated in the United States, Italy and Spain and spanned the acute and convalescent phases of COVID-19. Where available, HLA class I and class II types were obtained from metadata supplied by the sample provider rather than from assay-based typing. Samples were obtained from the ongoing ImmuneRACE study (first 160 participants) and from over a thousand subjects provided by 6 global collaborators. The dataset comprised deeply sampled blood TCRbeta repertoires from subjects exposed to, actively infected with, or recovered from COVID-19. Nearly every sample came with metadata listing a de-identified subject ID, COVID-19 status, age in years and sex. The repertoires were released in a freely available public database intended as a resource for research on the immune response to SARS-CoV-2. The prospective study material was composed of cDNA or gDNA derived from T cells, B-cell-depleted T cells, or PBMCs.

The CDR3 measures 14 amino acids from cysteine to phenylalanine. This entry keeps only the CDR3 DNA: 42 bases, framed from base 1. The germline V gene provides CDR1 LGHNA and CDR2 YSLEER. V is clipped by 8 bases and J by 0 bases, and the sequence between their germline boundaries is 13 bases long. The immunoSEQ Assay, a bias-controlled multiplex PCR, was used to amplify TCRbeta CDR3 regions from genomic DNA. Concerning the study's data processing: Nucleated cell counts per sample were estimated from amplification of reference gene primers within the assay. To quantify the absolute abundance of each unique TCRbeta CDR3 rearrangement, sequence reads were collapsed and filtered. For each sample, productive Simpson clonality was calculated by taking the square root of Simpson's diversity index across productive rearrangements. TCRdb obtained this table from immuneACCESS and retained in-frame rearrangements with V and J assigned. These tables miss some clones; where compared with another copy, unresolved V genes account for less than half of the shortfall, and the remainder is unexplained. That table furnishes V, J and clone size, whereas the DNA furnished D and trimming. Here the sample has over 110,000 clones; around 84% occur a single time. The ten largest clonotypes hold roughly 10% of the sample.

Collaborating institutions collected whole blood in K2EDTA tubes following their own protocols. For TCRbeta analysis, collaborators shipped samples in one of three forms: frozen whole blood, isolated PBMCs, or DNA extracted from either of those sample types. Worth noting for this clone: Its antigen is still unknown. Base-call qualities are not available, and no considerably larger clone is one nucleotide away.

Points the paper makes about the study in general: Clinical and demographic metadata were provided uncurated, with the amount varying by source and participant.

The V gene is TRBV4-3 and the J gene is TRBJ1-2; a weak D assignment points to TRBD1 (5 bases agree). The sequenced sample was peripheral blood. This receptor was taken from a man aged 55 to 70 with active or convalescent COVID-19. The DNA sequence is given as TGCGCCAGCGGTCGGGGGGTAGCTAACTATGGCTACACCTTC. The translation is CASGRGVANYGYTF.